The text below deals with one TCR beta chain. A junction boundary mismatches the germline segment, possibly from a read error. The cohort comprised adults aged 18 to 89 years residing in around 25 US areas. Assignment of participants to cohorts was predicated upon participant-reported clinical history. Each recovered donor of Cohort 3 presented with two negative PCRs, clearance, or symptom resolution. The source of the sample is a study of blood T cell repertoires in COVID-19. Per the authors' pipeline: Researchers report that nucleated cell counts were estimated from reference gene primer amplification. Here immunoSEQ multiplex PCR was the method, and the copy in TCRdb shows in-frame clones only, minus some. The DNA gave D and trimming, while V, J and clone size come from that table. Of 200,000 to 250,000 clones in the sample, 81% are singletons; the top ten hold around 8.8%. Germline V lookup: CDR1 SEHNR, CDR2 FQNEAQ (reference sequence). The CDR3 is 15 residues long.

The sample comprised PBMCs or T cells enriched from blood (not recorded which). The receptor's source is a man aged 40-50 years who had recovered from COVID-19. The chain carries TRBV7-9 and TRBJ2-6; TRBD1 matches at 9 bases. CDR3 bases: TGTGCCGTCCGGACAGGGGTCTCTGAGGCCAACGTCCTGACTTTC. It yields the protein CAVRTGVSEANVLTF. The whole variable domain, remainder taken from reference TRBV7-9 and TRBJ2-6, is DTGVSQNPRHKITKRGQNVTFRCDPISEHNRLYWYRQTLGQGPEFLTYFQNEAQLEKSRLLSDRFSAERPKGSFSTLEIQRTEQGDSAMYLCAVRTGVSEANVLTFGAGSRLTVL.